The 24 T cell receptor beta chains below come from one sample, sequenced in a study of blood T cell repertoires in COVID-19 (dated by TCRdb to 2018 to 2020). The library was prepared using the immunoSEQ multiplex PCR assay. TCRdb obtained this table from immuneACCESS and retained in-frame rearrangements with V and J assigned. These tables miss some clones; where compared with another copy, unresolved V genes account for less than half of the shortfall, and the remainder is unexplained. For this sample there are 150,000 to 200,000 clones; approximately 86% appear just once. The ten largest clonotypes hold less than 3.5% of the sample. Sequenced material: peripheral blood. Receptor source: a man between 65 and 85 years old with acute or convalescent COVID-19.

V is TRBV6-5 and J is TRBJ1-5; TRBD1 matches at 9 bases. After removal of 10 bases from V and 4 bases from J, the junction contained 2 bases not matched to a gene. This CDR3 has 12 residues. Germline CDR1 MNHEY, CDR2 SVGAGI. CDR3 protein: CATGQGNQPQHF. CDR3 nucleotide sequence: TGTGCCACCGGACAGGGGAATCAGCCCCAGCATTTT.

This chain's CDR3 is CASSPHSLGLANYGYTF. CDR3 DNA: TGTGCCAGCAGCCCTCATTCGCTGGGCCTCGCTAACTATGGCTACACCTTC. The chain has TRBV3-1 (or the pseudogene TRBV3-2) and TRBJ1-2; D is unclear. This CDR3 has 17 residues. The germline gives CDR1 LGHDT, CDR2 YNNKEL (reference sequence). Trimming left V 4 bases short and J 0 bases short, with 18 bases between.

The rearrangement links TRBV7-2 to TRBJ2-3, with TRBD2 matching 9 bases. The ends lost 3 bases at V and 4 bases at J; junction bases unmatched: 2. Germline V gene lookup returns CDR1 SGHTA and CDR2 FQGNSA. This CDR3 contains 14 residues. CDR3 coding DNA: TGTGCCAGCAGCTTTGCGGGAGGGCCAGATACGCAGTATTTT. This gives the protein CASSFAGGPDTQYF. Supplemented by reference TRBV7-2 and TRBJ2-3, the full variable domain reads GAGVSQSPSNKVTEKGKDVELRCDPISGHTALYWYRQSLGQGLEFLIYFQGNSAPDKSGLPSDRFSAERTGGSVSTLTIQRTQQEDSAVYLCASSFAGGPDTQYFGPGTRLTVL.

The chain uses TRBV6-6 and TRBJ1-2, with a possible D match to TRBD1 (5 bases). V was trimmed by 3 bases and J by 2 bases, leaving 10 bases between them. The CDR3 runs to 14 residues. CDR1 is MNHNY, CDR2 SVGAGI, per germline (reference sequence). The CDR3 loop is CASSYMQGNYGYTF. In DNA, the CDR3 is TGTGCCAGCAGTTATATGCAGGGAAACTATGGCTACACCTTC.

This clone was seen a handful of times. V and J are TRBV4-3 and TRBJ2-3; 9 nucleotides match TRBD2. Germline CDR1 reads LGHNA; CDR2 reads YSLEER. The junction had 4 bases not matched to a gene; V was cut back by 1 base and J by 2 bases. The CDR3 totals 16 residues. The CDR3, as DNA: TGCGCCAGCAGCCAAGCAGCGGGGGGTCCCACAGATACGCAGTATTTT. This codes for CASSQAAGGPTDTQYF.

V is TRBV5-4 and J is TRBJ1-2, with a possible D match to TRBD1 (6 bases). The germline gives CDR1 SGHNT, CDR2 YYREEE (reference sequence). Trimming removed 2 bases at V and 5 bases at J, with 10 bases between. The CDR3 totals 13 residues. CDR3 loop: CASSFSDSYGYTF. CDR3 nucleotide sequence: TGTGCCAGCAGCTTTTCGGACAGTTATGGCTACACCTTC.

CDR3 nucleotides: TGCGCCAGCAGCTCTCGGACAGGGGGCGAGTGGGAGACCCAGTACTTC. Protein: CASSSRTGGEWETQYF. J is TRBJ2-5 and V is TRBV5-1, with 11 nucleotides matching TRBD1. V trimming: 3 bases; J trimming: 5 bases; junction bases outside the gene matches: 9. The CDR3 has 16 amino acids. Germline assignment: CDR1 SGHRS and CDR2 YFSETQ. The whole variable domain, remainder taken from reference TRBV5-1 and TRBJ2-5, is KAGVTQTPRYLIKTRGQQVTLSCSPISGHRSVSWYQQTPGQGLQFLFEYFSETQRNKGNFPGRFSGRQFSNSRSEMNVSTLELGDSALYLCASSSRTGGEWETQYFGPGTRLLVL.

This chain connects TRBV6-5 to TRBJ2-1; D remains ambiguous. Germline V CDR1 and CDR2: MNHEY, SVGAGI. Trimming took off 7 bases at V and 9 bases at J, with 16 bases between the two ends. The CDR3 consists of 13 residues. DNA of the CDR3: TGTGCCAGCATCCTTAACCCCCCGGGTGAGCAGTTCTTC. Translated: CASILNPPGEQFF.

The V and J genes are TRBV9 and TRBJ1-3; D is unclear. Trimming stripped 0 bases from V and 0 bases from J, with 10 bases between. Germline assignment: CDR1 SGDLS and CDR2 YYNGEE. The CDR3 is made up of 16 amino acids. The CDR3 nucleotides are TGTGCCAGCAGCGTAGTCGATTCAGTCTCTGGAAACACCATATATTTT. As protein: CASSVVDSVSGNTIYF.

V usage is TRBV2 and J usage is TRBJ2-7; no definite D call. The CDR3 is 12 residues long. Per the germline V gene, CDR1 is SNHLY and CDR2 is FYNNEI. The V gene lost 4 bases and the J gene lost 4 bases, with 8 bases spanning the gap. CDR3 region: CASSAQAYEQYF. The CDR3 nucleotides read TGTGCCAGCAGTGCGCAGGCTTACGAGCAGTACTTC.

The chain employs TRBV30 and TRBJ2-1; 8 bases agree with TRBD1. The CDR3 totals 13 residues. The trim removed 5 bases at V and 3 bases at J, leaving 3 bases unmatched. Germline V gene data show CDR1 as GTSNPN and CDR2 as SVGIG (reference sequence). The CDR3 DNA reads as TGTGCCTGGGGGACAGGCGTCTACAATGAGCAGTTCTTC. This codes for CAWGTGVYNEQFF.

The chain carries TRBV28 and TRBJ1-1; no clear D gene. V was shortened by 2 bases and J by 0 bases, with 13 bases between the two germline ends. Germline V gene sequence: CDR1 MDHEN, CDR2 SYDVKM. This CDR3 comprises 16 residues. CDR3 DNA sequence: TGTGCCAGCAGTTTAGCAGGTTTAGTAATGAACACTGAAGCTTTCTTT. Its translation is CASSLAGLVMNTEAFF.

The V gene is TRBV2, the J gene TRBJ2-7; D remains unclear. The CDR3 is 14 amino acids. Trimming pared 3 bases from V and 3 bases from J, leaving 12 bases between. CDR1 and CDR2 (germline): SNHLY, FYNNEI. The CDR3 bases are TGTGCCAGCAGTGATCAAGAAGCCTACTACGAGCAGTACTTC. Its translation: CASSDQEAYYEQYF.

J is TRBJ2-7 and V is TRBV2, with D perhaps TRBD2 (5 bases). The V gene's germline CDR1 is SNHLY and CDR2 FYNNEI. Between the trimmed V and J ends, which lost 6 bases and 2 bases, there was a span of 14 bases. The CDR3 runs to 14 residues. The CDR3 bases are TGTGCCAGCAGCCCATCTGGGAGACCCTACGAGCAGTACTTC. Its protein is CASSPSGRPYEQYF.

This chain joins TRBV5-1 and TRBJ2-3, with TRBD2 as a possible D gene (5 bases). Germline loops: CDR1 SGHRS, CDR2 YFSETQ. The CDR3 spans 14 residues. The V end lost 3 bases, the J end lost 5 bases, and 13 bases lay between the germline ends. Here the CDR3 reads CASSSSSLEDTQYF. CDR3 DNA: TGCGCCAGCAGCTCTAGCTCTCTGGAAGATACGCAGTATTTT.

The table lists this clone with a count of one. The CDR3 DNA is TGTGCCAGCAGTTTCTGGGACAACAATGAGCAGTTCTTC. It encodes CASSFWDNNEQFF. The V gene is TRBV28, the J gene TRBJ2-1, with D possibly matching TRBD1 (6 bases). Per the germline V gene, CDR1 is MDHEN and CDR2 is SYDVKM. The CDR3 spans 13 residues. V was trimmed by 3 bases and J by 5 bases, leaving 8 bases between them.

The V gene is TRBV5-4, the J gene TRBJ2-1, with 7 bases aligning to TRBD2. Unmatched junction bases numbered 6, after V lost 3 bases and J lost 3 bases. CDR1 is SGHNT and CDR2 is YYREEE in the germline V gene (reference sequence). The CDR3 is 15 amino acids. The CDR3 coding sequence is TGTGCCAGCAGCTGGGCTTTAGCGGGCTACAATGAGCAGTTCTTC. This encodes CASSWALAGYNEQFF. Based on the CDR3 plus reference TRBV5-4 and TRBJ2-1, the full variable domain is ETGVTQSPTHLIKTRGQQVTLRCSSQSGHNTVSWYQQALGQGPQFIFQYYREEENGRGNFPPRFSGLQFPNYSSELNVNALELDDSALYLCASSWALAGYNEQFFGPGTRLTVL.

This rearrangement joins TRBV11-1 to TRBJ1-4; D gene ambiguous. The CDR3 contains 12 residues. Germline loops: CDR1 SGHAT, CDR2 FQDESV (reference sequence). V was cut by 5 bases and J by 4 bases, with 5 bases left in between. CDR3 nucleotides: TGTGCCAGCAGCAACAGTAATGAAAAACTGTTTTTT. Translated, it gives CASSNSNEKLFF.

This clone was seen only once. J is TRBJ1-1 and V is TRBV5-4, with 7 bases matching TRBD1. CDR1 and CDR2 from the germline V gene are SGHNT and YYREEE (reference sequence). Trimming cost V 1 base and J 4 bases; bases outside gene matches: 4. The CDR3 runs to 14 residues. The CDR3 here is CASSLSQGITEAFF. Written as DNA, the CDR3 is TGTGCCAGCAGCTTGTCACAGGGGATCACTGAAGCTTTCTTT.

This rearrangement joins TRBV6-5 to TRBJ2-3; 7 nucleotides align to TRBD1. After removal of 5 bases from V and 4 bases from J, the junction contained 6 bases not matched to a gene. Germline CDR1 reads MNHEY; CDR2 reads SVGAGI. This CDR3 is built from 14 residues. This CDR3 reads CASSQQGRPDTQYF. The CDR3 nucleotides read TGTGCCAGCAGTCAACAGGGGAGACCAGATACGCAGTATTTT.

The chain employs TRBV7-9 and TRBJ1-1; D unclear. In germline, CDR1 is SEHNR, CDR2 FQNEAQ (reference sequence). The CDR3 contains 12 residues. The ends were cut back, 8 bases at V and 6 bases at J, with 13 bases in the middle. The CDR3 spells CASSFSSPEAFF. The CDR3 DNA reads as TGTGCCAGCTCCTTCTCGTCTCCTGAAGCTTTCTTT. Full variable domain (rest looked up from reference TRBV7-9 and TRBJ1-1): DTGVSQNPRHKITKRGQNVTFRCDPISEHNRLYWYRQTLGQGPEFLTYFQNEAQLEKSRLLSDRFSAERPKGSFSTLEIQRTEQGDSAMYLCASSFSSPEAFFGQGTRLTVV.

The rearrangement uses TRBV30 and TRBJ1-2; D not resolved. Trimming cost V 4 bases and J 7 bases, with 10 bases left between them. CDR1 and CDR2 (germline): GTSNPN, SVGIG (reference sequence). This CDR3 contains 11 residues. The CDR3 spells CAWISGFGYTF. Written as DNA, the CDR3 is TGTGCCTGGATCTCGGGGTTTGGCTACACCTTC.

V is TRBV9 and J is TRBJ1-2; D remains unclear. The V gene lost 0 bases and the J gene lost 4 bases, with 10 bases spanning the gap. The CDR3 is 14 amino acids. Germline CDR1 and CDR2: SGDLS and YYNGEE. CDR3 residues: CASSVVAASYGYTF. For the CDR3, the DNA is TGTGCCAGCAGCGTAGTAGCAGCGAGCTATGGCTACACCTTC.

V gene TRBV15 combines with J gene TRBJ2-5, with 10 bases that match TRBD2. The CDR3 has 15 residues. In germline, CDR1 is LNHNV, CDR2 YYDKDF (reference sequence). V lost 5 bases, J lost 3 bases, and 6 bases stayed unmatched. In DNA, the CDR3 is TGTGCCACCAGCGGACGGCTAGCGGGGGAAGAGACCCAGTACTTC. Protein product: CATSGRLAGEETQYF.